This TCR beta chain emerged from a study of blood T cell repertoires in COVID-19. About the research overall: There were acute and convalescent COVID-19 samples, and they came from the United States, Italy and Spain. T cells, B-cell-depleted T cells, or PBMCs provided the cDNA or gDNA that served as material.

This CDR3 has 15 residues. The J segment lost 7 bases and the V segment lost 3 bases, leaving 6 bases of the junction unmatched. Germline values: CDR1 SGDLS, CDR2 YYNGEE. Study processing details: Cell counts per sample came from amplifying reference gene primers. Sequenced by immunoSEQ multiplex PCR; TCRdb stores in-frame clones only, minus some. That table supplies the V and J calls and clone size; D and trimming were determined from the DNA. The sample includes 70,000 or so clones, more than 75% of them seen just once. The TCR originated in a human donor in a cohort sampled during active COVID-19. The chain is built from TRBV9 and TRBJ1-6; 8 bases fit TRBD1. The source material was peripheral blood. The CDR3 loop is CASSGPTGANSPLHF. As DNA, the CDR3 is TGTGCCAGCAGCGGTCCGACAGGGGCCAATTCACCCCTCCACTTT.